Listed below are T cell receptor beta chains from one sample, sequenced in a study of blood T cell repertoires in COVID-19. Measured with immunoSEQ multiplex PCR; TCRdb has only the in-frame clones, and not every one. The sample holds approximately 50,000 clones, around 88% seen once. The sequencing sample was made of peripheral blood. The source of these receptors is an elderly woman with acute or convalescent COVID-19. The CDR3 runs from the conserved cysteine through the conserved F or W. The order of the fields is D gene, clone size, V gene, J gene, CDR3 protein, CDR3 DNA. The D gene is left open where the match is weak. Only some rows state a clone size, as once, few, many or a class for expanded clones.

D: .
size: once
V: TRBV7-9
J: TRBJ2-7
CDR3: CASSRLSGEQYF
DNA: TGTGCCAGCAGCCGCCTTTCAGGCGAGCAGTACTTC

D: .
size: large
V: TRBV19
J: TRBJ2-2
CDR3: CASSGSAATNTGELFF
DNA: TGTGCCAGTTCCGGATCGGCGGCGACGAACACCGGGGAGCTGTTTTTT

D: .
size: .
V: TRBV30
J: TRBJ1-6
CDR3: CAWSVRENSPLHF
DNA: TGTGCCTGGAGTGTTAGGGAGAATTCACCCCTCCACTTT

D: .
size: few
V: TRBV5-1
J: TRBJ1-6
CDR3: CASSLAIAPGLTNSPLHF
DNA: TGCGCCAGCAGCTTGGCGATAGCGCCGGGACTTACTAATTCACCCCTCCACTTT

D: TRBD1
size: .
V: TRBV15
J: TRBJ1-6
CDR3: CATSRAGTGNSPLHF
DNA: TGTGCCACCAGCAGGGCCGGGACAGGCAATTCACCCCTCCACTTT

D: TRBD2
size: few
V: TRBV15
J: TRBJ2-1
CDR3: CATSRGYSGRGYNEQFF
DNA: TGTGCCACCAGCAGGGGTTATAGCGGGAGAGGTTACAATGAGCAGTTCTTC

D: .
size: .
V: TRBV7-3
J: TRBJ1-1
CDR3: CASSQQDLTEAFF
DNA: TGTGCCAGCAGCCAACAGGACCTGACTGAAGCTTTCTTT

D: .
size: .
V: TRBV19
J: TRBJ1-1
CDR3: CASSTGTWGVAFF
DNA: TGTGCCAGTAGTACCGGAACTTGGGGAGTTGCTTTCTTT

D: TRBD1
size: .
V: TRBV19
J: TRBJ1-2
CDR3: CASSARDREGYTF
DNA: TGTGCCAGTAGTGCGCGGGACAGGGAGGGCTACACCTTC

D: TRBD1
size: .
V: TRBV12-5
J: TRBJ1-1
CDR3: CASAPPGQGAGTLWNTEAFF
DNA: TGTGCTAGTGCCCCACCGGGACAGGGGGCTGGGACCTTATGGAACACTGAAGCTTTCTTT

D: .
size: .
V: TRBV3-1/TRBV3-2
J: TRBJ1-5
CDR3: CASSQAGEGQPQHF
DNA: TGTGCCAGCAGCCAAGCGGGGGAAGGCCAGCCCCAGCATTTT

D: .
size: .
V: TRBV5-1
J: TRBJ2-5
CDR3: CASSFDIPQTQYF
DNA: TGCGCCAGCAGCTTTGACATCCCTCAGACCCAGTACTTC

D: .
size: .
V: TRBV5-1
J: TRBJ1-1
CDR3: CASSWGQENTEAFF
DNA: TGCGCCAGCAGCTGGGGACAAGAGAACACTGAAGCTTTCTTT

D: .
size: .
V: TRBV6-5
J: TRBJ1-3
CDR3: CASKEEITSGNTIYF
DNA: TGTGCCAGCAAAGAAGAGATCACCTCTGGAAACACCATATATTTT

D: .
size: .
V: TRBV25-1
J: TRBJ1-6
CDR3: CASSRASSGSYNSPLHF
DNA: TGTGCCAGCAGCAGAGCCTCAAGCGGCTCCTATAATTCACCCCTCCACTTT

D: .
size: .
V: TRBV11-2
J: TRBJ2-3
CDR3: CASSLLGALRGSDTQYF
DNA: TGTGCCAGCAGCTTATTAGGAGCGCTCAGGGGCTCAGATACGCAGTATTTT

D: .
size: .
V: TRBV7-8
J: TRBJ1-2
CDR3: CASSLTGAFGYGYTF
DNA: TGTGCCAGCAGCTTAACAGGAGCCTTCGGTTATGGCTACACCTTC

D: .
size: .
V: TRBV5-1
J: TRBJ2-1
CDR3: CASSFSGLNNEQFF
DNA: TGCGCCAGCAGCTTCAGCGGGTTAAACAATGAGCAGTTCTTC

D: .
size: .
V: TRBV15
J: TRBJ2-5
CDR3: CATSRVTGGEVTQYF
DNA: TGTGCCACCAGCAGAGTAACAGGGGGGGAGGTGACCCAGTACTTC

D: TRBD1
size: .
V: TRBV28
J: TRBJ1-6
CDR3: CASSFLGTGYNSPLHF
DNA: TGTGCCAGCAGTTTCTTAGGGACAGGGTATAATTCACCCCTCCACTTT

D: .
size: once
V: TRBV12-3/TRBV12-4
J: TRBJ1-2
CDR3: CASARWGRDSYTF
DNA: TGTGCCAGCGCTCGCTGGGGCAGAGATAGCTACACCTTC

D: .
size: .
V: TRBV2
J: TRBJ1-5
CDR3: CASSAGRFQPQHF
DNA: TGTGCCAGCAGTGCCGGGAGGTTTCAGCCCCAGCATTTT

D: TRBD1
size: .
V: TRBV11-3
J: TRBJ2-7
CDR3: CASTLRGTGSYEQYF
DNA: TGTGCCAGCACCCTGCGCGGGACAGGGTCCTACGAGCAGTACTTC